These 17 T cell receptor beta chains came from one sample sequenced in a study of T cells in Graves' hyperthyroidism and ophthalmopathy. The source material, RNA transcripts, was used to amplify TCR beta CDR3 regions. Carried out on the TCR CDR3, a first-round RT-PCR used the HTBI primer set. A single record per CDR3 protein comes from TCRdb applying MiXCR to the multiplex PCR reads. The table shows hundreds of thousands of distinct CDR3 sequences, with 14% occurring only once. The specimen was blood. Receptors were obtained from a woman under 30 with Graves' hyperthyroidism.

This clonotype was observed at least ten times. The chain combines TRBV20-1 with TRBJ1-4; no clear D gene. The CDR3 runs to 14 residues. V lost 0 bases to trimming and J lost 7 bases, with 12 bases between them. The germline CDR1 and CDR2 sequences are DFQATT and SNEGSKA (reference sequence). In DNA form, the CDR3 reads TGCAGTGCTAGAGAGAGGCAGACGGGTGAAAAACTGTTTTTT. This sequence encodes CSARERQTGEKLFF.

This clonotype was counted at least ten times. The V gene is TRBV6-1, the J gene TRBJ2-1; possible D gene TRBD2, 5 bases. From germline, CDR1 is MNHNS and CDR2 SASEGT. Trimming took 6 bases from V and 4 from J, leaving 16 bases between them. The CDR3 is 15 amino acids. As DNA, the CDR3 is TGTGCCAGCAGAACCAGCGGAGTCCGATACAATGAGCAGTTCTTC. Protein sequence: CASRTSGVRYNEQFF.

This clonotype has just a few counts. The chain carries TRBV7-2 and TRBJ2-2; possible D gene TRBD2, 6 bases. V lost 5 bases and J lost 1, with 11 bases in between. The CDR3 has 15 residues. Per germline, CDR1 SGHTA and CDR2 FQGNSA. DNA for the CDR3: TGTGCCAGCAGCCGCGGGGCCGGGAACACCGGGGAGCTGTTTTTT. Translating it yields CASSRGAGNTGELFF.

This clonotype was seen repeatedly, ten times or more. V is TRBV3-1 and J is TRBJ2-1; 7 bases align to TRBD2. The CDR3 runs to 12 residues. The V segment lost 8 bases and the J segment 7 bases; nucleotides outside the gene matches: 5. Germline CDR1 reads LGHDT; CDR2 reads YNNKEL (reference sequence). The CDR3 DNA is TGTGCCAGCGGGAGGGTCTGGAATGAGCAGTTCTTC. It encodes CASGRVWNEQFF.

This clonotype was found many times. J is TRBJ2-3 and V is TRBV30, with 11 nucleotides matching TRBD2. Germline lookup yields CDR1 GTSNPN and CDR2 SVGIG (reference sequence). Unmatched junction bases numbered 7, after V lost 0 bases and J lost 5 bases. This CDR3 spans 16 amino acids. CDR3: CAWSVISGRAGDTQYF. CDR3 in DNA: TGTGCCTGGAGTGTCATTAGCGGGAGGGCTGGAGATACGCAGTATTTT.

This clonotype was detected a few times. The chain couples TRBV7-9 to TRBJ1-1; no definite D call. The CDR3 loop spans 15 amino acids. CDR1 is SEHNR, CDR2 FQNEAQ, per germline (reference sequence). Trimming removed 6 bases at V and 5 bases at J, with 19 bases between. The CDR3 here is CASSSSGRLDTEAFF. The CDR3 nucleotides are TGTGCCAGCAGTTCCTCCGGACGCCTAGATACTGAAGCTTTCTTT.

The CDR3 nucleotides are TGCAGTGCTAGGAAGCCGGGACAGGGTGCCGAGCAGTACTTC. It encodes CSARKPGQGAEQYF. The J gene is TRBJ2-7, the V gene TRBV20-1; 9 bases fit TRBD1. The V segment lost 3 bases and the J segment 6 bases; nucleotides outside the gene matches: 9. This CDR3 has 14 amino acids. From germline, CDR1 is DFQATT and CDR2 SNEGSKA (reference sequence).

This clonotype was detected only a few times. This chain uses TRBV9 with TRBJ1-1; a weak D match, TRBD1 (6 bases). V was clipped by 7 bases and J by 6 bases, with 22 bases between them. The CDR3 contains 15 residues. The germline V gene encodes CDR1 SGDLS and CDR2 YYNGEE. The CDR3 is CASGPRGDLSPEAFF. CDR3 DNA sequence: TGTGCCAGCGGACCAAGGGGGGATTTAAGCCCTGAAGCTTTCTTT.

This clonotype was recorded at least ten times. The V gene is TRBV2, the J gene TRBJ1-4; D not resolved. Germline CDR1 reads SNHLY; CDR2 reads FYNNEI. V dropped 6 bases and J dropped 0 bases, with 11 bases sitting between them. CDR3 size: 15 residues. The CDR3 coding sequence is TGTGCCAGCAGGGCGACGTTTGCAACTAATGAAAAACTGTTTTTT. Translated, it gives CASRATFATNEKLFF.

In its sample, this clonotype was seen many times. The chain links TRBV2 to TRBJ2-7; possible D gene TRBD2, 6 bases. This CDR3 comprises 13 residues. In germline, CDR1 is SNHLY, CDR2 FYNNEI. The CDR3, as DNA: TGTGCAGGCAAGAGCGGGTCTTCCTACGAGCAGTACTTC. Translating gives CAGKSGSSYEQYF.

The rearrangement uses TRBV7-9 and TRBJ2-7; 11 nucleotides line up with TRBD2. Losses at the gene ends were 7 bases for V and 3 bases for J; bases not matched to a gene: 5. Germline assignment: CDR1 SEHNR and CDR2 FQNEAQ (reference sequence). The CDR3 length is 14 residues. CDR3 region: CASTGTSGFYEQYF. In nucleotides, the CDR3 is TGTGCCAGCACCGGGACTAGCGGATTCTACGAGCAGTACTTC.

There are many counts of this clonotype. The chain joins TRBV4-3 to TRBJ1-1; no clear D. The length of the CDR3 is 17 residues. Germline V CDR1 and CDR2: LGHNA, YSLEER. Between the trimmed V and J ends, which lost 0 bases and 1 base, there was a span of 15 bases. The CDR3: CASSQDGRRQANTEAFF. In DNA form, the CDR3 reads TGCGCCAGCAGCCAAGATGGGCGTAGGCAGGCGAACACTGAAGCTTTCTTT.

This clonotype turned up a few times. CDR3 protein: CASSPRPGQGAGYGYTF. The CDR3, as DNA: TGTGCCAGCAGCCCGAGACCGGGACAGGGGGCCGGCTATGGCTACACCTTC. The rearrangement joins TRBV7-9 to TRBJ1-2; 12 bases agree with TRBD1. The CDR3 runs to 17 residues. The germline V gene has CDR1 SEHNR and CDR2 FQNEAQ (reference sequence). With V trimmed by 5 bases and J by 4 bases, 11 bases remained unmatched.

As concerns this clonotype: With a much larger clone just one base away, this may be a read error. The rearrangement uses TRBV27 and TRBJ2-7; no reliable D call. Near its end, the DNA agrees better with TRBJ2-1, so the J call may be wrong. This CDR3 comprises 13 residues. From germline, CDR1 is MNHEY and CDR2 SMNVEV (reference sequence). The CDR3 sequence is CASSFARPYEQFF. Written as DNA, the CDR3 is TGTGCCAGCAGTTTTGCCAGACCCTACGAGCAGTTCTTC.

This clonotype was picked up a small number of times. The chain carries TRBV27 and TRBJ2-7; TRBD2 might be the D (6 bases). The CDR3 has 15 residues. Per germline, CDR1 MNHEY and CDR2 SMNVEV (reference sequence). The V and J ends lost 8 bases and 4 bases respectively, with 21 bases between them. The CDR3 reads CASLSHIAAPYEQYF. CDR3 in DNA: TGTGCCAGCCTGAGCCATATAGCGGCCCCTTACGAGCAGTACTTC.

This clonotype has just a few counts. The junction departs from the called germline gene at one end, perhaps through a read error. The CDR3 DNA reads as TGTGCCGCCAGTGGGGGCGGATTCCCCGCGGAGACCCAGTACTTC. Translated, it gives CAASGGGFPAETQYF. This rearrangement joins TRBV24-1 to TRBJ2-5; a possible D gene is TRBD1 (6 bases). The CDR3 has 15 amino acids. Germline CDR1 KGHDR, CDR2 SFDVKD.

CDR3 residues: CASSQVERELYEQYF. CDR3 DNA: TGTGCCAGCAGCCAAGTGGAACGGGAGTTATACGAGCAGTACTTC. V and J are TRBV14 and TRBJ2-7; D might be TRBD2 (6 bases). From germline, CDR1 is SGHDN and CDR2 FVKESK. The CDR3 is 15 residues long. With 1 base removed from V and 4 bases from J, the gap between germline ends came to 14 bases.